These 24 T cell receptor beta chains were all obtained from the same sample, sequenced in a study of blood T cell repertoires in COVID-19 (TCRdb year 2020). The receptor library was made with the immunoSEQ multiplex PCR assay. Sourced from immuneACCESS, this table was stored by TCRdb with only in-frame sequences that have V and J called. A share of the clones is absent; for the studies checked, an unresolved V gene accounts for under half, and the remainder has no known explanation. For this sample the table gives approximately 250,000 clones, of which 85% to 90% were detected only once. The top ten hold 4.1% of the sample. Material: PBMCs or T cells enriched from blood (not recorded which). Receptor source: a woman aged 25 to 45 with acute COVID-19.

The V and J genes are TRBV11-3 and TRBJ2-7; the D is unclear. Germline loops: CDR1 SGHNT, CDR2 YENEEA. The ends were cut back, 1 base at V and 0 bases at J, with 13 bases in the middle. This CDR3 is built from 16 residues. Here the CDR3 DNA reads TGTGCCAGCAGCTTAGGATTCTCAGAAAACTCCTACGAGCAGTACTTC. Encoded protein: CASSLGFSENSYEQYF.

The chain combines TRBV30 with TRBJ1-1, with TRBD1 as a possible D gene (6 bases). V lost 2 bases and J lost 0, with 10 bases in between. Germline lookup yields CDR1 GTSNPN and CDR2 SVGIG (reference sequence). The CDR3 contains 14 residues. The CDR3 here is CAWSPDSLNTEAFF. The DNA for the CDR3 is TGTGCCTGGAGTCCGGACAGTTTGAACACTGAAGCTTTCTTT. The full variable domain, completed using reference TRBV30 and TRBJ1-1, is SQTIHQWPATLVQPVGSPLSLECTVEGTSNPNLYWYRQAAGRGLQLLFYSVGIGQISSEVPQNLSASRPQDRQFILSSKKLLLSDSGFYLCAWSPDSLNTEAFFGQGTRLTVV.

The chain couples TRBV27 to TRBJ2-7, with TRBD2 matching 9 bases. Germline CDR1 MNHEY, CDR2 SMNVEV (reference sequence). The CDR3 spans 15 residues. V gave up 5 bases and J gave up 2 bases; unmatched junction bases: 7. The CDR3 bases are TGTGCCAGCAGTCCACGCGGCGGGAGGGCCTACGAGCAGTACTTC. Amino acid sequence: CASSPRGGRAYEQYF.

This chain links TRBV20-1 with TRBJ2-3; the D is unclear. The germline V and J ends were trimmed by 5 bases and 3 bases, with 6 bases remaining between them. The CDR3 runs 11 residues. Germline CDR1 reads DFQATT; CDR2 reads SNEGSKA (reference sequence). The CDR3 DNA is TGCAGTGCTCCTCGGACAGATACGCAGTATTTT. Amino acids: CSAPRTDTQYF.

The chain combines TRBV6-5 with TRBJ1-2, with a weak D call TRBD1 (6 bases). The CDR3 runs to 14 residues. Germline V gene data show CDR1 as MNHEY and CDR2 as SVGAGI. V lost 2 bases, J lost 6 bases, and 13 bases lay in between. DNA of the CDR3: TGTGCCAGCAGTTACGTGGACAGTTATAATGGCTACACCTTC. Translated, it gives CASSYVDSYNGYTF.

This clone was found a few times. The genes are TRBV6-5 and TRBJ1-1, with 7 bases lining up with TRBD1. The CDR3 runs 15 residues. With V trimmed by 4 bases and J by 0 bases, 5 bases remained unmatched. CDR1 MNHEY and CDR2 SVGAGI come from the germline V gene. The CDR3 sequence: CASSFSGQMNTEAFF. The DNA for the CDR3 is TGTGCCAGCAGTTTCTCGGGACAGATGAACACTGAAGCTTTCTTT.

The chain links TRBV5-1 to TRBJ2-3, with 14 bases aligning to TRBD2. CDR1 and CDR2 (germline): SGHRS, YFSETQ. The CDR3 length is 15 residues. The trim removed 4 bases at V and 6 bases at J, leaving 4 bases unmatched. The chain's CDR3 is CASSTGLAGVDTQYF. In nucleotides, the CDR3 is TGCGCCAGCAGCACGGGACTAGCGGGAGTGGATACGCAGTATTTT. Full variable domain (missing parts from reference TRBV5-1 and TRBJ2-3): KAGVTQTPRYLIKTRGQQVTLSCSPISGHRSVSWYQQTPGQGLQFLFEYFSETQRNKGNFPGRFSGRQFSNSRSEMNVSTLELGDSALYLCASSTGLAGVDTQYFGPGTRLTVL.

The chain carries TRBV28 and TRBJ2-5; 10 bases map to TRBD1. The V gene's germline CDR1 is MDHEN and CDR2 SYDVKM. Unmatched junction bases numbered 17, after V lost 4 bases and J lost 9 bases. The CDR3 covers 17 residues. The CDR3 protein is CASSSPTGTGEGGAQYF. CDR3 sequence (DNA): TGTGCCAGCAGTTCGCCCACCGGGACAGGGGAGGGGGGGGCCCAGTACTTC.

The gene calls are TRBV4-1 and TRBJ1-5, with D perhaps matching TRBD1 (6 bases). The ends were cut back, 3 bases at V and 4 bases at J, with 10 bases in the middle. The CDR3 length is 14 residues. The germline gives CDR1 MGHRA, CDR2 YSYEKL. CDR3 DNA: TGCGCCAGCAGCCATATACAGGGAAATCAGCCCCAGCATTTT. Translating it yields CASSHIQGNQPQHF.

The J gene is TRBJ2-5, the V gene TRBV21-1; the D segment call TRBD2 is taken from the table without a DNA check. TRBV21-1 is a documented pseudogene. The CDR3 length is 20 residues. The DNA for the CDR3 is TGTGCCAGCAGCACCCAAACGCCCCAGGTGACTAGCGGGAGTCGGGAGACCCAGTACTTC. This gives the protein CASSTQTPQVTSGSRETQYF.

The V call is TRBV5-1, the J call TRBJ2-3; 10 bases agree with TRBD2. Germline loops: CDR1 SGHRS, CDR2 YFSETQ. The CDR3 is 16 residues long. V lost 3 bases to trimming and J lost 4 bases; unmatched junction nucleotides: 8. CDR3 DNA: TGCGCCAGCAGCTACCGAGCGGGAGGGCCCGCAGATACGCAGTATTTT. Its protein product is CASSYRAGGPADTQYF.

The V gene is TRBV18, the J gene TRBJ2-1; 11 positions match TRBD2. Germline values: CDR1 KGHSH, CDR2 LQKENI. This CDR3 contains 18 residues. Germline trimming cut 2 bases from V and 0 bases from J; bases unmatched to any gene: 6. The CDR3 DNA reads TGTGCCAGCTCACCAGGAATAGCGGGAGGGAGCTCCTACAATGAGCAGTTCTTC. Its translation is CASSPGIAGGSSYNEQFF. Full variable domain (remainder filled in from reference TRBV18 and TRBJ2-1): NAGVMQNPRHLVRRRGQEARLRCSPMKGHSHVYWYRQLPEEGLKFMVYLQKENIIDESGMPKERFSAEFPKEGPSILRIQQVVRGDSAAYFCASSPGIAGGSSYNEQFFGPGTRLTVL.

The V call is TRBV28, the J call TRBJ2-1; 10 bases match TRBD2. V was clipped by 6 bases and J by 6 bases; unmatched bases: 8. The CDR3 contains 15 residues. Looked up from germline, CDR1 is MDHEN and CDR2 is SYDVKM. The CDR3 protein is CASSRLAGDGNEQFF. In nucleotides, the CDR3 is TGTGCCAGCAGCCGCCTAGCGGGAGACGGCAATGAGCAGTTCTTC.

J is TRBJ1-1 and V is TRBV2; 9 bases map to TRBD1. J was trimmed by 9 bases and V by 3 bases; bases with no gene match: 11. Germline values: CDR1 SNHLY, CDR2 FYNNEI. The CDR3 is 15 amino acids. The DNA for the CDR3 is TGTGCCAGCAGTGAGACCCCCGGGACAGGGAGTAAAGCTTTCTTT. Translated, it gives CASSETPGTGSKAFF.

The chain carries TRBV28 and TRBJ2-3; unclear D gene. Germline V gives CDR1 MDHEN, CDR2 SYDVKM. V lost 8 bases and J lost 2, with 11 bases in between. The CDR3 runs 13 residues. As DNA, the CDR3 is TGTGCCAGCGGTCCCGCGGCCACAGATACGCAGTATTTT. It codes for CASGPAATDTQYF.

The J gene is TRBJ1-2, the V gene TRBV5-4, with 9 bases that match TRBD1. Germline-derived CDR1 and CDR2 are SGHNT and YYREEE (reference sequence). This CDR3 contains 15 residues. V dropped 0 bases and J dropped 4; count of bases not matched to a gene: 4. The CDR3: CASSLAGTGIYGYTF. The CDR3 DNA reads as TGTGCCAGCAGCTTGGCCGGGACAGGGATCTATGGCTACACCTTC.

This sequence joins TRBV7-9 and TRBJ1-5; the match to TRBD1 covers 8 bases. Germline V gene lookup returns CDR1 SEHNR and CDR2 FQNEAQ (reference sequence). The CDR3 contains 15 residues. The trim removed 4 bases at V and 7 bases at J, leaving 9 bases unmatched. The CDR3 sequence is CASSSLDRGGQPQHF. CDR3 nucleotides: TGTGCCAGCAGCTCCCTAGACAGGGGCGGGCAGCCCCAGCATTTT.

The V and J genes are TRBV6-5 and TRBJ2-5; a possible D gene is TRBD2 (5 bases). The CDR3 contains 14 residues. V dropped 4 bases and J dropped 3 bases, with 12 bases sitting between them. The germline gives CDR1 MNHEY, CDR2 SVGAGI. For the CDR3, the DNA is TGTGCCAGCAGTTTCGGCAGAGCGGAAGAGACCCAGTACTTC. Its translation is CASSFGRAEETQYF.

In this sample, this clone turned up a few times. The rearrangement links TRBV6-2 or TRBV6-3 to TRBJ2-7; 8 bases agree with TRBD1. The germline V gene has CDR1 MNHEY and CDR2 SVGEGT. V dropped 5 bases and J dropped 3; count of bases not matched to a gene: 0. The CDR3 sequence is 12 residues long. CDR3 nucleotide sequence: TGTGCCAGCAGTACAGGGGGCTACGAGCAGTACTTC. It specifies CASSTGGYEQYF.

Remarks on this clone: One end of the junction is discordant with germline, which a read error may explain. The chain has TRBV6-5 and TRBJ2-5; tentative D call: TRBD2 (6 bases). The CDR3 spans 13 residues. CDR1 and CDR2 from the germline V gene are MNHEY and SVGAGI. CDR3 coding DNA: TGTGCCAGCAGGCGGGGATTCCAAGAGCCCCAGTACTTC. It encodes CASRRGFQEPQYF.

This clone was counted a single time. The chain has TRBV4-3 and TRBJ1-4; the D is unclear. Per the germline V gene, CDR1 is LGHNA and CDR2 is YSLEER. The V gene lost 4 bases and the J gene lost 4 bases, with 13 bases spanning the gap. CDR3 length: 15 amino acids. CDR3 region: CASSLRRDYNEKLFF. The CDR3, as DNA: TGCGCCAGCAGCCTCAGGAGGGATTATAATGAAAAACTGTTTTTT.

The chain links TRBV27 to TRBJ2-2; D remains ambiguous. The CDR3 consists of 14 residues. Per the germline V gene, CDR1 is MNHEY and CDR2 is SMNVEV (reference sequence). V was shortened by 2 bases and J by 4 bases, with 8 bases between the two germline ends. CDR3 nucleotides: TGTGCCAGCAGTTTAGCCTGGCTCACCGGGGAGCTGTTTTTT. Its translation: CASSLAWLTGELFF.

This sequence joins TRBV7-3 and TRBJ2-2; TRBD2 matches 15 bases. The CDR3 covers 19 residues. Per germline, CDR1 SGHTA and CDR2 FQGTGA. After removal of 5 bases from V and 7 bases from J, the junction contained 14 bases not matched to a gene. CDR3 DNA: TGTGCCAGCAGCCCCGAGGGGACTAGCGGGAGGTTTGGTAGCGGGGAGCTGTTTTTT. This translates into CASSPEGTSGRFGSGELFF. Filled out from reference TRBV7-3 and TRBJ2-2, the complete variable domain reads GAGVSQTPSNKVTEKGKYVELRCDPISGHTALYWYRQSLGQGPEFLIYFQGTGAADDSGLPNDRFFAVRPEGSVSTLKIQRTERGDSAVYLCASSPEGTSGRFGSGELFFGEGSRLTVL.

The chain employs TRBV19 and TRBJ2-1, with D unresolved. CDR3 length equals 14 residues. With 3 bases removed from V and 5 bases from J, the gap between germline ends came to 11 bases. CDR1 is LNHDA, CDR2 SQIVND, per germline (reference sequence). CDR3 loop: CASSILRLNNEQFF. The CDR3 bases are TGTGCCAGTAGTATCCTCCGACTTAACAATGAGCAGTTCTTC.